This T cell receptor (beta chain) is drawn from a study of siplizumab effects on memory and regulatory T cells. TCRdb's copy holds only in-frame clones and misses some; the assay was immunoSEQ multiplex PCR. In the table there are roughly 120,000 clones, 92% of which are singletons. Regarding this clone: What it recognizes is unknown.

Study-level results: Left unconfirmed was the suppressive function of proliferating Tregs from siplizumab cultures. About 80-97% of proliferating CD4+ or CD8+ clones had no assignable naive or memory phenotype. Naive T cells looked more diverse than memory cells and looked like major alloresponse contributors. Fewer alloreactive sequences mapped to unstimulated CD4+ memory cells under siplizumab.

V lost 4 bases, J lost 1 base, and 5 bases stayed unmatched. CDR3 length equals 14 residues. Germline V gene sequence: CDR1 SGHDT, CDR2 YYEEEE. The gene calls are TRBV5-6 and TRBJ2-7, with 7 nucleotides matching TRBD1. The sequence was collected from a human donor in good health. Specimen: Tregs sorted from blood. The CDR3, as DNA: TGTGCCAGCAGCCCGTGGACAGGATCCTACGAGCAGTACTTC. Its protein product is CASSPWTGSYEQYF.